Each of the 19 T cell receptor beta chains below was sequenced from the same sample in a study of blood T cell repertoires in COVID-19 (TCRdb year 2020). The library relied on the immunoSEQ multiplex PCR assay. In TCRdb, the immuneACCESS table is reduced to in-frame sequences with V and J assigned. These tables do not hold every clone; where another copy was compared, an unresolved V gene accounts for under half, and the others remain unexplained. The sample table shows 80,000 or so clones, and about nine tenths are seen once. The top ten hold about 2.3% of the sample. The sequencing sample was made of peripheral blood. The source is a man aged 45 to 65 with acute or convalescent COVID-19.

This clone was observed a handful of times. Other DNA sequences in this specimen translate into the identical CDR3. V usage is TRBV5-4 and J usage is TRBJ2-7; 11 bases fit TRBD2. Germline CDR1 SGHNT, CDR2 YYREEE (reference sequence). The CDR3 runs to 14 residues. Trimming at V came to 4 bases and at J to 2 bases, leaving 2 bases not matched to a gene. The CDR3: CASSPGLAAYEQYF. The CDR3 region has the DNA TGTGCCAGCAGCCCGGGACTAGCGGCCTACGAGCAGTACTTC.

V usage is TRBV10-1 and J usage is TRBJ1-1; 7 nucleotides align to TRBD1. V dropped 6 bases and J dropped 3; count of bases not matched to a gene: 4. This CDR3 contains 13 residues. In germline, CDR1 is WNHNN, CDR2 SYGVQD (reference sequence). Written as DNA, the CDR3 is TGCGCCAGCAGCTACGACAGGGACACTGAAGCTTTCTTT. Amino acids: CASSYDRDTEAFF.

The chain is built from TRBV6-1 and TRBJ1-6; 7 nucleotides agree with TRBD1. The CDR3 is 15 residues long. The V and J ends lost 1 base and 5 bases, in that order; junction bases with no gene match: 2. CDR1 and CDR2 (germline): MNHNS, SASEGT. This chain's CDR3 is CASSEGRGHNSPLHF. The CDR3 DNA follows: TGTGCCAGCAGTGAAGGTAGGGGGCATAATTCACCCCTCCACTTT.

The gene calls are TRBV19 and TRBJ2-1; tentative D call: TRBD2 (5 bases). The CDR3 spans 11 residues. The germline V and J ends were trimmed by 6 bases and 5 bases, with 5 bases remaining between them. CDR1 and CDR2 (germline): LNHDA, SQIVND (reference sequence). The CDR3 region is CASRGDNEQFF. CDR3 DNA: TGTGCCAGTAGGGGAGACAATGAGCAGTTCTTC.

Of note for this clone: Other DNA variants within this sample encode the same CDR3. The gene calls are TRBV7-8 and TRBJ2-2; TRBD2 aligns across 11 bases. CDR3 length: 14 residues. The ends lost 5 bases at V and 6 bases at J; junction bases unmatched: 2. The germline gives CDR1 SGHVS, CDR2 FQNEAQ. CDR3 amino acids: CASSRSGGAGELFF. DNA of the CDR3: TGTGCCAGCAGCCGTAGCGGGGGGGCCGGGGAGCTGTTTTTT.

This rearrangement joins TRBV5-6 to TRBJ1-6; 11 nucleotides agree with TRBD1. CDR1 SGHDT and CDR2 YYEEEE come from the germline V gene. V lost 4 bases to trimming and J lost 1 base; unmatched junction nucleotides: 7. The CDR3 length is 18 residues. CDR3 amino acids: CASSPRTGGFSYNSPLHF. CDR3 in DNA: TGTGCCAGCAGCCCCCGGACAGGGGGCTTTTCCTATAATTCACCCCTCCACTTT. The variable domain in full, completed from reference TRBV5-6 and TRBJ1-6, reads DAGVTQSPTHLIKTRGQQVTLRCSPKSGHDTVSWYQQALGQGPQFIFQYYEEEERQRGNFPDRFSGHQFPNYSSELNVNALLLGDSALYLCASSPRTGGFSYNSPLHFGNGTRLTVT.

This sequence joins TRBV2 and TRBJ1-2; the D gene is possibly TRBD1 (5 bases). V lost 10 bases to trimming and J lost 6 bases, with 18 bases between them. The CDR3 is 13 residues long. Germline V gene sequence: CDR1 SNHLY, CDR2 FYNNEI. This chain's CDR3 is CATSGEGFNGYTF. The CDR3 bases are TGTGCCACCTCGGGGGAAGGCTTCAATGGCTACACCTTC.

In this sample, this clone turned up a few times. The CDR3, as DNA: TGTGCCAGCAGCGACTGGACAGGATTGAACACTGAAGCTTTCTTT. It is translated as CASSDWTGLNTEAFF. The rearrangement joins TRBV9 to TRBJ1-1; TRBD1 matches at 7 bases. CDR3 length: 15 residues. J lost 0 bases, V lost 3 bases, and 5 bases had no gene match. Per the germline V gene, CDR1 is SGDLS and CDR2 is YYNGEE.

This clone occurred once. The chain employs TRBV6-1 and TRBJ1-1; no reliable D call. The germline gives CDR1 MNHNS, CDR2 SASEGT. The V and J ends lost 3 bases and 2 bases respectively, with 13 bases between them. CDR3 length: 15 amino acids. For the CDR3, the DNA is TGTGCCAGCAGTGATGCGGGGAGGTATAACACTGAAGCTTTCTTT. Encoded protein: CASSDAGRYNTEAFF.

The CDR3 DNA sequence: TGTGCCAGTAAGGAGACAGGGGCCTACGGAGGCTACACCTTC. This encodes CASKETGAYGGYTF. V and J are TRBV19 and TRBJ1-2; 8 bases map to TRBD1. This CDR3 has 14 amino acids. Germline values: CDR1 LNHDA, CDR2 SQIVND (reference sequence). After removal of 7 bases from V and 8 bases from J, the junction contained 12 bases not matched to a gene.

The genes are TRBV9 and TRBJ1-6; D is undetermined. Deletions cut 3 bases from V and 5 bases from J, with 6 bases between. This CDR3 region has 13 residues. Germline values: CDR1 SGDLS, CDR2 YYNGEE. CDR3 DNA: TGTGCCAGCAGCGGGCTCAATAATTCACCCCTCCACTTT. It translates to CASSGLNNSPLHF.

This chain connects TRBV7-9 to TRBJ2-3, with 8 bases matching TRBD2. This CDR3 contains 14 residues. Germline trimming cut 0 bases from V and 6 bases from J; bases unmatched to any gene: 2. Germline values: CDR1 SEHNR, CDR2 FQNEAQ (reference sequence). CDR3 sequence reads: CASSLASGGDTQYF. CDR3 coding DNA: TGTGCCAGCAGCTTAGCCTCGGGGGGGGATACGCAGTATTTT.

J is TRBJ1-6 and V is TRBV5-1; weak D call: TRBD1 (6 bases). CDR1 and CDR2 (germline): SGHRS, YFSETQ. The V end was cut by 0 bases, the J end by 7 bases, with 17 bases between. The CDR3 loop spans 17 amino acids. CDR3 nucleotide sequence: TGCGCCAGCAGCTTGGCGGGGGGCACCCTTTTGAATTCACCCCTCCACTTT. Its translation is CASSLAGGTLLNSPLHF.

This chain uses TRBV25-1 with TRBJ2-7, with 7 bases lining up with TRBD2. Germline values: CDR1 MGHDK, CDR2 SYGVNS. CDR3 size: 13 residues. The J segment lost 3 bases and the V segment lost 1 base, leaving 0 bases of the junction unmatched. CDR3 bases: TGTGCCAGCAGTGAATGGGAGGGCTACGAGCAGTACTTC. Residues: CASSEWEGYEQYF.

V usage is TRBV5-6 and J usage is TRBJ2-7, with D possibly matching TRBD2 (6 bases). The germline V and J ends were trimmed by 4 bases and 2 bases, with 13 bases remaining between them. Germline CDR1 SGHDT, CDR2 YYEEEE. The CDR3 spans 14 residues. DNA for the CDR3: TGTGCCAGCAGCCGAACGGACTATCCCTACGAGCAGTACTTC. Translated: CASSRTDYPYEQYF.

This chain connects TRBV5-1 to TRBJ2-3; 7 nucleotides match TRBD1. CDR1 and CDR2 from the germline V gene are SGHRS and YFSETQ. The CDR3 is 15 residues long. With V trimmed by 0 bases and J by 4 bases, 5 bases remained unmatched. The CDR3 loop reads CASSLERQGPDTQYF. The DNA for the CDR3 is TGCGCCAGCAGCTTGGAACGACAGGGCCCAGATACGCAGTATTTT.

This sequence joins TRBV6-5 and TRBJ1-1; D uncertain. Germline V gene data show CDR1 as MNHEY and CDR2 as SVGAGI. The V end was cut by 6 bases, the J end by 9 bases, with 14 bases between. CDR3 length: 12 residues. CDR3: CASRSPETKAFF. For the CDR3, the DNA is TGTGCCAGCAGGTCACCCGAGACTAAAGCTTTCTTT.

This clone was seen a single time. The rearrangement links TRBV7-3 to TRBJ2-2, with D perhaps TRBD2 (6 bases). With 2 bases removed from V and 10 bases from J, the gap between germline ends came to 17 bases. Germline-derived CDR1 and CDR2 are SGHTA and FQGTGA. The CDR3 covers 15 residues. This CDR3 is CASSLSGGPQTELFF. CDR3 sequence (DNA): TGTGCCAGCAGCTTATCCGGGGGACCCCAAACGGAGCTGTTTTTT. Using reference TRBV7-3 and TRBJ2-2 for the parts outside the CDR3, the full variable domain is GAGVSQTPSNKVTEKGKYVELRCDPISGHTALYWYRQSLGQGPEFLIYFQGTGAADDSGLPNDRFFAVRPEGSVSTLKIQRTERGDSAVYLCASSLSGGPQTELFFGEGSRLTVL.

This chain uses TRBV4-1 with TRBJ1-1, with D possibly TRBD1 on 5 matching bases. The CDR3 length is 15 residues. The germline V gene encodes CDR1 MGHRA and CDR2 YSYEKL. The ends were cut back, 3 bases at V and 5 bases at J, with 16 bases in the middle. CDR3 in amino acids: CASSHPQGGWTEAFF. Written as DNA, the CDR3 is TGCGCCAGCAGCCACCCCCAGGGAGGGTGGACTGAAGCTTTCTTT.